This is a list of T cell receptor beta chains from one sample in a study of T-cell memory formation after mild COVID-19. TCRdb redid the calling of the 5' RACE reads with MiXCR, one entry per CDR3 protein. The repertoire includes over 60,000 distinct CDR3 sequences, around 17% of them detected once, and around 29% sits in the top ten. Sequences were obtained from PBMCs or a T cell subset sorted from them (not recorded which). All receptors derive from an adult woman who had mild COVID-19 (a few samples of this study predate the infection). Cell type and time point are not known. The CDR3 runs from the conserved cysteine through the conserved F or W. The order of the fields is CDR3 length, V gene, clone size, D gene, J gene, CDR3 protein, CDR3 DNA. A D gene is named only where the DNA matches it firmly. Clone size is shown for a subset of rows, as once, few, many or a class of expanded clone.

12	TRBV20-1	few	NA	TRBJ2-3	CSASWGEDTQYF	TGCAGTGCTAGCTGGGGGGAGGATACGCAGTATTTT
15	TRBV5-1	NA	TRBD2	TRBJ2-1	CASSPGTSGGVEQFF	TGCGCCAGCAGCCCCGGGACTAGCGGGGGGGTTGAGCAGTTCTTC
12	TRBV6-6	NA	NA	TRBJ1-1	CASSYLDTEAFF	TGTGCCAGCAGTTACCTGGACACTGAAGCTTTCTTT
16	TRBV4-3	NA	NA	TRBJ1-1	CASSQDVEQGHTEAFF	TGCGCCAGCAGCCAAGATGTAGAGCAGGGGCACACTGAAGCTTTCTTT
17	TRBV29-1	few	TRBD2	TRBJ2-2	CSVEGYGGRSSTGELFF	TGCAGCGTTGAAGGGTACGGCGGGAGGTCCTCCACCGGGGAGCTGTTTTTT
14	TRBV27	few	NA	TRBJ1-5	CASSLDRSNQPQHF	TGTGCCAGCAGTTTAGACAGGAGCAATCAGCCCCAGCATTTT
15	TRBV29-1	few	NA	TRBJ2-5	CSVVGTTRDQETQYF	TGCAGCGTTGTAGGGACGACAAGGGACCAAGAGACCCAGTACTTC
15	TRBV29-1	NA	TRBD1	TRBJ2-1	CSVGGGENSYNEQFF	TGCAGCGTTGGAGGGGGCGAAAACTCCTACAATGAGCAGTTCTTC
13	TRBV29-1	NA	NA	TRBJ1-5	CSVRGGENQPQHF	TGCAGCGTCAGAGGAGGGGAAAATCAGCCCCAGCATTTT
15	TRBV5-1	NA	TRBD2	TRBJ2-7	CASSLGVSGTYEQYF	TGCGCCAGCAGCTTGGGTGTCAGCGGGACCTACGAGCAGTACTTC
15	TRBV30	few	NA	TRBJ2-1	CAWRDSRSSYNEQFF	TGTGCCTGGAGGGATAGCCGGAGCTCCTACAATGAGCAGTTCTTC
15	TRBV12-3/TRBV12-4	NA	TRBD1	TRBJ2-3	CASSPGTGGADTQYF	TGTGCCAGCAGTCCCGGGACAGGGGGCGCAGATACGCAGTATTTT
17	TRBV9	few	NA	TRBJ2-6	CASSAQGTISGANVLTF	TGTGCCAGCAGCGCTCAGGGCACCATCTCTGGGGCCAACGTCCTGACTTTC
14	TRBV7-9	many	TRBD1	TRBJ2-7	CASSLVQGSNEQYF	TGTGCCAGCAGCTTAGTACAGGGGAGCAACGAGCAGTACTTC
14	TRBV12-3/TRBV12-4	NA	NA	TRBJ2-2	CASSLGQGGGELFF	TGTGCCAGCAGTTTAGGGCAGGGCGGCGGGGAGCTGTTTTTT
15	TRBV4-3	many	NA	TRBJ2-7	CASSQGRATTYEQYF	TGCGCCAGCAGCCAAGGCCGTGCCACCACCTACGAGCAGTACTTC
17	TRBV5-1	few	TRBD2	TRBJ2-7	CASSATSGVLFFYEQYF	TGCGCCAGCAGCGCGACTAGCGGGGTCCTCTTCTTCTACGAGCAGTACTTC
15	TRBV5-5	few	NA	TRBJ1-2	CASSLSPGADYGYTF	TGTGCCAGCAGCTTGTCTCCAGGGGCTGACTATGGCTACACCTTC
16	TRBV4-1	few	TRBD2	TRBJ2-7	CASSQVGAGGPGEQYF	TGCGCCAGCAGCCAAGTCGGAGCGGGAGGGCCGGGCGAGCAGTACTTC
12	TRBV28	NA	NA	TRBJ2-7	CASSYPSYEQYF	TGTGCCAGCAGTTACCCGTCCTACGAGCAGTACTTC
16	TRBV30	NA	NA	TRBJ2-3	CAWRGLEPARTDTQYF	TGTGCCTGGAGAGGGTTGGAGCCAGCCCGCACAGATACGCAGTATTTT
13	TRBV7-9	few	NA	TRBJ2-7	CASSLDAGYEQYF	TGTGCCAGCAGCTTAGATGCCGGGTACGAGCAGTACTTC
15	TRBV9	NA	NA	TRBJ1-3	CASSVGGNSGNTIYF	TGTGCCAGCAGCGTAGGCGGGAACTCTGGAAACACCATATATTTT
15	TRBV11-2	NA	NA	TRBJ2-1	CASSSGRGTYNEQFF	TGTGCCAGCAGCTCCGGGCGGGGTACCTACAATGAGCAGTTCTTC
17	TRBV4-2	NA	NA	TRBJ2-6	CASSLPGPSSGANVLTF	TGTGCCAGCAGCCTCCCGGGACCGTCGTCTGGGGCCAACGTCCTGACTTTC
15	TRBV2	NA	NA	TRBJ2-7	CASSESPGSSYEQYF	TGTGCCAGCAGTGAAAGCCCCGGGAGCTCCTACGAGCAGTACTTC
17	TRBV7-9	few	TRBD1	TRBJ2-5	CASSSGTGGAWQETQYF	TGTGCCAGCAGCTCCGGGACAGGGGGCGCATGGCAAGAGACCCAGTACTTC
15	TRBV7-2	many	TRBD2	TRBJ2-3	CASSFGTINTDTQYF	TGTGCCAGCAGCTTTGGGACTATCAACACAGATACGCAGTATTTT
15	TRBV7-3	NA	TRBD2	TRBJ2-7	CASSPTGGSPYEQYF	TGTGCCAGCAGCCCAACTGGCGGGAGTCCGTACGAGCAGTACTTC
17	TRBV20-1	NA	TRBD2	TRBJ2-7	CSARETSGRGSSYEQYF	TGCAGTGCTAGGGAGACTAGCGGGAGGGGGAGCTCCTACGAGCAGTACTTC
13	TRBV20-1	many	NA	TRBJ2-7	CSARVTGFHEQYF	TGCAGTGCTAGAGTAACAGGTTTCCACGAGCAGTACTTC
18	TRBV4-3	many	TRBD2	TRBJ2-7	CASSQDREVGLVIYEQYF	TGCGCCAGCAGCCAAGATCGGGAGGTCGGACTCGTTATCTACGAGCAGTACTTC
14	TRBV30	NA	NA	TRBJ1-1	CAWSTSGTRTEAFF	TGTGCCTGGAGTACCTCCGGGACTCGTACTGAAGCTTTCTTT
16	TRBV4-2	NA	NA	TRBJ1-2	CASSQDMGQDNYGYTF	TGTGCCAGCAGCCAAGATATGGGACAAGATAACTATGGCTACACCTTC
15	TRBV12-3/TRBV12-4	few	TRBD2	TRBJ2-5	CASSFPAGGQETQYF	TGTGCCAGCAGTTTCCCCGCGGGGGGACAAGAGACCCAGTACTTC
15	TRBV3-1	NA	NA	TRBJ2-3	CASRQFHGSPDTQYF	TGTGCCAGCAGACAATTTCACGGGAGCCCAGATACGCAGTATTTT
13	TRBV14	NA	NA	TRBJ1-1	CASSQDLNTEAFF	TGTGCCAGCAGCCAAGACCTGAACACTGAAGCTTTCTTT
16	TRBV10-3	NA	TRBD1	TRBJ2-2	CAIAPGGPQNTGELFF	TGTGCCATCGCCCCAGGGGGCCCCCAGAACACCGGGGAGCTGTTTTTT
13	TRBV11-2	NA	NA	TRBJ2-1	CASVAGARDEQFF	TGTGCCAGCGTTGCGGGGGCCAGGGATGAGCAGTTCTTC
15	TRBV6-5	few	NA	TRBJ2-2	CASKYGQSATGELFF	TGTGCCAGCAAATACGGACAGTCCGCCACCGGGGAGCTGTTTTTT
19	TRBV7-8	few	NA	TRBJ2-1	CASSLLYATVRGSYNEQFF	TGTGCCAGCAGCTTACTTTATGCGACAGTTCGGGGGAGCTACAATGAGCAGTTCTTC
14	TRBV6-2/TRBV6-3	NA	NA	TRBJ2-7	CASSTPGRIYEQYF	TGTGCCAGCAGCACTCCGGGCCGGATCTACGAGCAGTACTTC
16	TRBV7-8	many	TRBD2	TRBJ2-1	CASSLGPAGGRNEQFF	TGTGCCAGCAGCTTAGGTCCAGCGGGGGGCCGCAATGAGCAGTTCTTC
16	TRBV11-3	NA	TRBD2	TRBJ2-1	CASSLVGGGAGNEQFF	TGTGCCAGCAGCTTAGTCGGCGGGGGGGCCGGCAATGAGCAGTTCTTC
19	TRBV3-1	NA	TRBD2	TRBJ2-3	CASSQRRLAARTSTDTQYF	TGTGCCAGCAGCCAACGGAGGCTAGCGGCCCGGACTAGCACAGATACGCAGTATTTT
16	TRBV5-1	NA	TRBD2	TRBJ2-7	CASSSHLAGGAYEQYF	TGCGCCAGCAGCTCGCATCTAGCGGGGGGAGCCTACGAGCAGTACTTC
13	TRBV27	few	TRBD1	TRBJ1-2	CASSWDRTHGYTF	TGTGCCAGCAGTTGGGACAGGACCCATGGCTACACCTTC
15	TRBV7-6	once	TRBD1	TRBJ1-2	CTSSLAGTGYDGYTF	TGTACCAGCAGCTTAGCGGGGACAGGGTACGATGGCTACACCTTC
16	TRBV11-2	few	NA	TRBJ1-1	CASSLQGWGTNTEAFF	TGTGCCAGCAGCCTACAGGGATGGGGCACGAACACTGAAGCTTTCTTT
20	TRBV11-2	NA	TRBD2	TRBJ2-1	CASSPGVIGGGAGSYNEQFF	TGTGCCAGCAGCCCTGGGGTGATTGGCGGGGGGGCCGGCTCCTACAATGAGCAGTTCTTC
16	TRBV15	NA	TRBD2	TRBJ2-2	CATVASGRWNTGELFF	TGTGCCACCGTCGCTAGCGGGAGGTGGAACACCGGGGAGCTGTTTTTT
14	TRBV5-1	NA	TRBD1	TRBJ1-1	CASSIKGAYTESFF	TGCGCCAGCAGCATCAAGGGGGCGTACACTGAATCTTTCTTT
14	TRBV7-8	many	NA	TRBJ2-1	CASSVEGDSPEQFF	TGTGCCAGCAGCGTGGAGGGAGACTCCCCTGAGCAGTTCTTC
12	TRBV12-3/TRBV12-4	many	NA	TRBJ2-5	CASSFGGETQYF	TGTGCCAGCAGTTTCGGGGGAGAGACCCAGTACTTC
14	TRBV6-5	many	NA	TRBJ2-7	CASSSGTFSYEQYF	TGTGCCAGCAGTTCCGGGACATTCTCCTACGAGCAGTACTTC
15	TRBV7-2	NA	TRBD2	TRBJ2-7	CASSLDAGGPGEQYF	TGTGCCAGCAGCTTGGACGCGGGAGGGCCCGGGGAGCAGTACTTC
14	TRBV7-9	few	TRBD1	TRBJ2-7	CASSYGQGLYEQYF	TGTGCCAGCAGCTACGGACAGGGGCTATACGAGCAGTACTTC
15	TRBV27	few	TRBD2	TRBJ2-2	CASSPLAGGHGELFF	TGTGCCAGCAGTCCCCTAGCGGGAGGTCACGGGGAGCTGTTTTTT